The rows below give T cell receptor beta chains drawn from one sample of a study of T-cell memory formation after mild COVID-19. TCRdb re-derived calls from the 5' RACE reads in MiXCR, one entry per CDR3 protein. The data hold more than 85,000 distinct CDR3 sequences, with approximately 10% observed a single time. The sample was PBMCs or a T cell subset sorted from them (not recorded which). The receptors here all came from a man younger than 35 who had mild COVID-19 (a few samples of this study predate the infection). Cell type and time point are not known. CDR3s include the opening cysteine and the closing phenylalanine or tryptophan. The D gene is left open where the match is weak. The size of a clone is reported for some rows only, either as once, few or many, or as a class for expanded clones.

CDR3nt: TGTGCCAGCAGCCAAAGGATAGCGGGGGGAACCTCCTACGAGCAGTACTTC; CDR3aa: CASSQRIAGGTSYEQYF; j_gene: TRBJ2-7; d_gene: TRBD2; v_gene: TRBV3-1; abundance: few
CDR3nt: TGCAGCGCCCTGGACAATAGAAACACCATATATTTT; CDR3aa: CSALDNRNTIYF; j_gene: TRBJ1-3; d_gene: -; v_gene: TRBV29-1; abundance: few
CDR3nt: TGTGCCAGCAGTTGGCTTAGCTCCTACAATGAGCAGTTCTTC; CDR3aa: CASSWLSSYNEQFF; j_gene: TRBJ2-1; d_gene: -; v_gene: TRBV6-5; abundance: few
CDR3nt: TGTGCCAGCAGCCTTAACGGAGCAAAAGGCGGGCCATATCAGCCCCAGCATTTT; CDR3aa: CASSLNGAKGGPYQPQHF; j_gene: TRBJ1-5; d_gene: -; v_gene: TRBV6-6; abundance: -
CDR3nt: TGTGCCAGCAGCTCCGGGACAGGAAGCAATCAGCCCCAGCATTTT; CDR3aa: CASSSGTGSNQPQHF; j_gene: TRBJ1-5; d_gene: TRBD1; v_gene: TRBV7-9; abundance: -
CDR3nt: TGTGCCAGCAACTGGCTCAACACTGAAGCTTTCTTT; CDR3aa: CASNWLNTEAFF; j_gene: TRBJ1-1; d_gene: -; v_gene: TRBV2; abundance: -
CDR3nt: TGCGCCAGCACAGGGGGGAGGGGGCTCGGTGAGCAGTTCTTC; CDR3aa: CASTGGRGLGEQFF; j_gene: TRBJ2-1; d_gene: -; v_gene: TRBV5-1; abundance: -
CDR3nt: TGTGCCAGCAGCCTATCTCGGCAGCCCCAGCATTTT; CDR3aa: CASSLSRQPQHF; j_gene: TRBJ1-5; d_gene: -; v_gene: TRBV7-2; abundance: few
CDR3nt: TGCGCCAGCAGCCAAGGAGCCGGAGAGACCCAGTACTTC; CDR3aa: CASSQGAGETQYF; j_gene: TRBJ2-5; d_gene: -; v_gene: TRBV4-1; abundance: few
CDR3nt: TGTGCCAGCTCACCCCTAGACGGCGGAACCTCTGGAAACACCATATATTTT; CDR3aa: CASSPLDGGTSGNTIYF; j_gene: TRBJ1-3; d_gene: -; v_gene: TRBV18; abundance: few
CDR3nt: TGTGCCAGCAGCCGCGGGACTAGACTCAATGAGCAGTTCTTC; CDR3aa: CASSRGTRLNEQFF; j_gene: TRBJ2-1; d_gene: TRBD2; v_gene: TRBV7-6; abundance: -
CDR3nt: TGCGCCAGCAGCCAAGACCGTAAGGGGATGAACACTGAAGCTTTCTTT; CDR3aa: CASSQDRKGMNTEAFF; j_gene: TRBJ1-1; d_gene: -; v_gene: TRBV4-1; abundance: -
CDR3nt: TGTGCCAGCAGTAGGGCCTTACTGCCCTACAATGAGCAGTTCTTC; CDR3aa: CASSRALLPYNEQFF; j_gene: TRBJ2-1; d_gene: -; v_gene: TRBV2; abundance: many
CDR3nt: TGTGCCAGTTCACAGGTCCAAGAGACCCAGTACTTC; CDR3aa: CASSQVQETQYF; j_gene: TRBJ2-5; d_gene: -; v_gene: TRBV13; abundance: few
CDR3nt: TGTGCCAGCAGCCAAGACGCTCGGCAGGGCGGGGTTGGCTACACCTTC; CDR3aa: CASSQDARQGGVGYTF; j_gene: TRBJ1-2; d_gene: -; v_gene: TRBV4-2; abundance: -
CDR3nt: TGCGCCAGCAGCCAGAAGCCCTCAGGGATGTCGGGCAATGAGCAGTTCTTC; CDR3aa: CASSQKPSGMSGNEQFF; j_gene: TRBJ2-1; d_gene: -; v_gene: TRBV4-1; abundance: many
CDR3nt: TGTGCCAGCAGCCCAGGAAAAGATACGCAGTATTTT; CDR3aa: CASSPGKDTQYF; j_gene: TRBJ2-3; d_gene: -; v_gene: TRBV12-3/TRBV12-4; abundance: -
CDR3nt: TGCGCCAGCACCCCACAAGAGGGACAGGGCCCCTTGGGCGGGGAGCTGTTTTTT; CDR3aa: CASTPQEGQGPLGGELFF; j_gene: TRBJ2-2; d_gene: TRBD1; v_gene: TRBV4-1; abundance: -
CDR3nt: TGTGCCAGCTCAGCCCAATGGACAGTTTCTCCCTCTGGGGCCAACGTCCTGACTTTC; CDR3aa: CASSAQWTVSPSGANVLTF; j_gene: TRBJ2-6; d_gene: -; v_gene: TRBV18; abundance: few
CDR3nt: TGCAGCGTTGACACTGGGGCCCTCACAGATACGCAGTATTTT; CDR3aa: CSVDTGALTDTQYF; j_gene: TRBJ2-3; d_gene: -; v_gene: TRBV29-1; abundance: -
CDR3nt: TGTGCCAGCAGTCGGGACAGGCATGAAGCTTTCTTT; CDR3aa: CASSRDRHEAFF; j_gene: TRBJ1-1; d_gene: TRBD1; v_gene: TRBV7-9; abundance: -
CDR3nt: TGTGCCAGCAGCTTGGGGGGACAGGGCTTTTCGTTCGAGCAGTACTTC; CDR3aa: CASSLGGQGFSFEQYF; j_gene: TRBJ2-7; d_gene: TRBD1; v_gene: TRBV5-5; abundance: few
CDR3nt: TGTGCCAGCAGCCAAGAATTGGGACAGGGGATAACAGATACGCAGTATTTT; CDR3aa: CASSQELGQGITDTQYF; j_gene: TRBJ2-3; d_gene: TRBD1; v_gene: TRBV4-2; abundance: -
CDR3nt: TGTGCCAGCTCAAGCACAGGGCCTGGGTACGAGCAGTACTTC; CDR3aa: CASSSTGPGYEQYF; j_gene: TRBJ2-7; d_gene: -; v_gene: TRBV18; abundance: -
CDR3nt: TGCGCCAGCAGCTTCAGTAATAGCGAGGCAGATACGCAGTATTTT; CDR3aa: CASSFSNSEADTQYF; j_gene: TRBJ2-3; d_gene: -; v_gene: TRBV5-1; abundance: many
CDR3nt: TGTGCCAGCAGCTCGGGAGGTGGTCAGCCCCAGCATTTT; CDR3aa: CASSSGGGQPQHF; j_gene: TRBJ1-5; d_gene: -; v_gene: TRBV7-9; abundance: -
CDR3nt: TGCGCCAGCAGCCAAGATCACCCAGGTTTCTTTCTGACCCAGTACTTC; CDR3aa: CASSQDHPGFFLTQYF; j_gene: TRBJ2-5; d_gene: -; v_gene: TRBV4-1; abundance: -
CDR3nt: TGTGCCAGCAGCTCGAGGACAGGAACTCGAAGGAGGTCTTTCTTT; CDR3aa: CASSSRTGTRRRSFF; j_gene: TRBJ1-1; d_gene: TRBD1; v_gene: TRBV11-2; abundance: -
CDR3nt: TGTGCCAGCAGCCCTACTAGCGGGGTCTCCTACAATGAGCAGTTCTTC; CDR3aa: CASSPTSGVSYNEQFF; j_gene: TRBJ2-1; d_gene: TRBD2; v_gene: TRBV7-6; abundance: -
CDR3nt: TGTGCCAGCAGCCAGGGCTCCTCCTACGAGCAGTACTTC; CDR3aa: CASSQGSSYEQYF; j_gene: TRBJ2-7; d_gene: -; v_gene: TRBV7-9; abundance: -
CDR3nt: TGTGCCAGCAGCTTGCGGGGGACTCTCCAAGAGACCCAGTACTTC; CDR3aa: CASSLRGTLQETQYF; j_gene: TRBJ2-5; d_gene: TRBD2; v_gene: TRBV11-2; abundance: -
CDR3nt: TGTGCCAGCAGCGTAGGTGGAATCACCGGGGAGCTGTTTTTT; CDR3aa: CASSVGGITGELFF; j_gene: TRBJ2-2; d_gene: -; v_gene: TRBV9; abundance: -
CDR3nt: TGCGCCAGCAGCCAAGATCCGTTCCCGACGACAGGGTTGCCCGGAGAGCAGTTCTTC; CDR3aa: CASSQDPFPTTGLPGEQFF; j_gene: TRBJ2-1; d_gene: TRBD1; v_gene: TRBV4-3; abundance: few
CDR3nt: TGCGCCAGCAGCTTTGGACGGGGGAACACTGAAGCTTTCTTT; CDR3aa: CASSFGRGNTEAFF; j_gene: TRBJ1-1; d_gene: -; v_gene: TRBV5-1; abundance: -
CDR3nt: TGCGCCAGCAGCTTGGCCGGCCCGATGAACACTGAAGCTTTCTTT; CDR3aa: CASSLAGPMNTEAFF; j_gene: TRBJ1-1; d_gene: -; v_gene: TRBV5-1; abundance: few
CDR3nt: TGTGCCAGCAGTTTCGCCTCTGAAGCTTTCTTT; CDR3aa: CASSFASEAFF; j_gene: TRBJ1-1; d_gene: -; v_gene: TRBV5-6; abundance: -
CDR3nt: TGTGCCAGCAGCTTAGCGTCAGGGCTCCCTGGAAACACCATATATTTT; CDR3aa: CASSLASGLPGNTIYF; j_gene: TRBJ1-3; d_gene: -; v_gene: TRBV7-6; abundance: few
CDR3nt: TGTGCCAGCAGCTCATCCCGACAGGGGGCTTTGAATGGCTACACCTTC; CDR3aa: CASSSSRQGALNGYTF; j_gene: TRBJ1-2; d_gene: TRBD1; v_gene: TRBV7-9; abundance: few
CDR3nt: TGTGCCAGCGGCCGGGGCGGCTCCTACGAGCAGTACTTC; CDR3aa: CASGRGGSYEQYF; j_gene: TRBJ2-7; d_gene: -; v_gene: TRBV27; abundance: few
CDR3nt: TGTGCCAGCAGTGGACAGGGGTACACTGAAGCTTTCTTT; CDR3aa: CASSGQGYTEAFF; j_gene: TRBJ1-1; d_gene: TRBD1; v_gene: TRBV7-9; abundance: few
CDR3nt: TGTGCCAGCAGCCCTCGGGTGGCGCATATCTATGGCTACACCTTC; CDR3aa: CASSPRVAHIYGYTF; j_gene: TRBJ1-2; d_gene: -; v_gene: TRBV27; abundance: -
CDR3nt: TGTGCCAGCAGACGAACTCAGGGAATGAGCTATGGCTACACCTTC; CDR3aa: CASRRTQGMSYGYTF; j_gene: TRBJ1-2; d_gene: -; v_gene: TRBV6-4; abundance: -